The clone carrying this T cell receptor beta chain is termed medium-sized (0.01 to 0.1%). The antigen remains unidentified. Germline loops: CDR1 MNHNY, CDR2 SVGAGI (reference sequence). There are 14 residues in the CDR3. V dropped 0 bases and J dropped 7 bases, with 13 bases sitting between them. Sequenced by immunoSEQ multiplex PCR; TCRdb stores in-frame clones only, minus some. The table lists 9,400 or so clones, about 80% of them singletons. Time point denoted: neoterminal ileum biopsy at postoperative endoscopy, about 6 months after surgery. Patients were adults with ileal or ileocolonic Crohn's disease needing resection. These data belong to a study of T cell repertoires in ileal Crohn's disease. Whole-study findings and limits: Clonal expansions were more frequent in active smokers than non-smokers at surgery. Clonality above 26.8% at surgery always came with endoscopic recurrence.

The TCR comes from an adult with Crohn's disease. This chain uses TRBV6-6 with TRBJ2-7, with D possibly being TRBD1 (5 bases). Sequenced sample: ileal tissue. CDR3: CASSYSILRTEQYF. The CDR3 DNA is TGTGCCAGCAGTTACTCAATCCTAAGGACAGAGCAGTACTTC.